The 23 T cell receptor beta chains below were found in one sample sequenced in a study of early T cells in non-severe SARS-CoV-2 infection. TCRdb used MiXCR to reprocess the 5' RACE reads, holding one entry per CDR3 protein. The sample includes tens of thousands of distinct CDR3 sequences, approximately 8% seen only once; the top ten take roughly 12%. The specimen comprised whole blood, sampled at baseline. These receptors came from an adult who was a healthcare worker with PCR-confirmed SARS-CoV-2 infection or an uninfected control (not recorded which).

The V call is TRBV12-3 or TRBV12-4, the J call TRBJ2-2, with 7 bases lining up with TRBD1. This CDR3 contains 15 residues. V shed 5 bases and J 6 bases; nucleotides not matched to a gene: 9. The CDR3 DNA reads as TGTGCCAGCAGTCCCGGGACAGTTACGTCCGGGGAGCTGTTTTTT. It encodes CASSPGTVTSGELFF.

The chain carries TRBV11-2 and TRBJ2-5; D is unclear. From germline, CDR1 is SGHAT and CDR2 FQNNGV. Trimming took off 5 bases at V and 0 bases at J, with 19 bases between the two ends. The CDR3 is made up of 17 amino acids. In DNA form, the CDR3 reads TGTGCCAGCAGCGGAGAGACGCCGACTCTGTACCAAGAGACCCAGTACTTC. This gives the protein CASSGETPTLYQETQYF.

This clonotype has just a few counts. The V call is TRBV13, the J call TRBJ1-1; no firm D call. Trimming shortened V by 0 bases and J by 1 base, and 12 bases separated the two germline ends. The CDR3 sequence is 16 residues long. Germline CDR1 PRHDT, CDR2 FYEKMQ (reference sequence). The CDR3 is CASSLGQLGKNTEAFF. The CDR3 DNA follows: TGTGCCAGCAGCTTAGGGCAGCTGGGAAAGAACACTGAAGCTTTCTTT.

The chain recombines TRBV12-3 or TRBV12-4 with TRBJ1-2, with D unresolved. This CDR3 is 14 amino acids long. Deletions cut 3 bases from V and 4 bases from J, with 12 bases between. The CDR3 DNA is TGTGCCAGCAGTTTGGATGGAGACGGCTATGGCTACACCTTC. It yields the protein CASSLDGDGYGYTF.

This chain connects TRBV12-3 or TRBV12-4 to TRBJ2-5; D tentatively reads TRBD1 or TRBD2 (5 bases each). V lost 3 bases, J lost 5 bases, and 7 bases lay in between. The CDR3 is made up of 12 amino acids. CDR3 DNA: TGTGCCAGCAGTTTGGGGGTGGAGACCCAGTACTTC. Translated: CASSLGVETQYF.

The chain is built from TRBV11-2 and TRBJ2-1; D is possibly TRBD2 (7 bases). CDR3 length: 17 residues. The ends were cut back, 4 bases at V and 0 bases at J, with 16 bases in the middle. Germline-derived CDR1 and CDR2 are SGHAT and FQNNGV. CDR3 sequence reads: CASSSPAGARSYNEQFF. The CDR3 DNA reads as TGTGCCAGCAGCTCCCCGGCGGGGGCCCGCTCCTACAATGAGCAGTTCTTC.

This chain connects TRBV19 to TRBJ2-5, with D perhaps TRBD2 (6 bases). The length of the CDR3 is 14 residues. V lost 4 bases and J 10 bases, leaving 19 bases between the germline ends. Germline V gene lookup returns CDR1 LNHDA and CDR2 SQIVND (reference sequence). CDR3 nucleotides: TGTGCCAGTAGTACACCCGATGGAGGGCGTGACCAGTACTTC. The encoded protein is CASSTPDGGRDQYF.

V gene TRBV12-3 or TRBV12-4 combines with J gene TRBJ2-7; unclear D gene. CDR3 length: 12 residues. V shed 6 bases and J shed 2 bases, with 8 bases lying between them. The CDR3 DNA reads as TGTGCCAGCAGCACTTCCACCTACGAGCAGTACTTC. This codes for CASSTSTYEQYF.

V gene TRBV6-2 or TRBV6-3 combines with J gene TRBJ2-1; D unresolved. The CDR3 extends over 16 amino acids. Between the trimmed V and J ends, which lost 8 bases and 2 bases, there was a span of 19 bases. CDR1 is MNHEY and CDR2 is SVGEGT in the germline V gene. The CDR3: CASRFGWTATYNEQFF. The CDR3 DNA reads as TGTGCCAGCCGTTTTGGATGGACGGCAACCTACAATGAGCAGTTCTTC.

This clonotype occurred a few times. The chain combines TRBV28 with TRBJ2-3, with 7 bases that match TRBD1. The CDR3 is made up of 15 amino acids. Per germline, CDR1 MDHEN and CDR2 SYDVKM. J lost 2 bases, V lost 4 bases, and 6 bases had no gene match. The CDR3 bases are TGTGCCAGCAGTTCCGCAGGGGGAATCACAGATACGCAGTATTTT. Amino acids: CASSSAGGITDTQYF.

This clonotype has just a few counts. CDR3 nucleotide sequence: TGTGCCAGCAGAACCTGGGGGGCCAACAATGAAAAACTGTTTTTT. Amino acid sequence: CASRTWGANNEKLFF. The V and J genes are TRBV2 and TRBJ1-4; a possible D gene is TRBD1 (6 bases). Germline V CDR1 and CDR2: SNHLY, FYNNEI. The CDR3 runs 15 residues. The germline V and J ends were trimmed by 6 bases and 5 bases, with 16 bases remaining between them.

This clonotype has a count of ten or more. V is TRBV5-4 and J is TRBJ2-3; the D gene is possibly TRBD1 (6 bases). V lost 0 bases and J 2 bases, leaving 10 bases between the germline ends. CDR1 and CDR2 (germline): SGHNT, YYREEE (reference sequence). The CDR3 totals 15 residues. The CDR3, as DNA: TGTGCCAGCAGCTTGGAGGGACATAACACAGATACGCAGTATTTT. Encoded protein: CASSLEGHNTDTQYF.

This clonotype turned up a few times. The chain couples TRBV2 to TRBJ2-3, with D maybe TRBD2 (6 bases). The CDR3 extends over 15 amino acids. Germline-derived CDR1 and CDR2 are SNHLY and FYNNEI. Trimming pared 8 bases from V and 2 bases from J, leaving 17 bases between. CDR3 nucleotide sequence: TGTGCCAGCGGGGGACTGGTAGAACCCACAGATACGCAGTATTTT. It yields the protein CASGGLVEPTDTQYF.

This clonotype was recorded at least ten times. This sequence joins TRBV28 and TRBJ2-3; D may be TRBD1 or TRBD2 (5 bases each). The CDR3 is 16 residues long. Trimming took off 5 bases at V and 3 bases at J, with 18 bases between the two ends. Germline V gene sequence: CDR1 MDHEN, CDR2 SYDVKM. CDR3 sequence: CASSPPGQGGTDTQYF. The CDR3 bases are TGTGCCAGCAGTCCCCCGGGGCAGGGTGGGACAGATACGCAGTATTTT.

This clonotype was detected a few times. V usage is TRBV21-1 and J usage is TRBJ1-6; no check of the table's D call, TRBD1, against the DNA was made. TRBV21-1 represents a pseudogene. CDR3 length: 18 amino acids. For the CDR3, the DNA is TGTGCCAGCAGCAAAGTCCCGGGACAGGTTGGCCCGAATTCACCCCTCCACTTT. Translation: CASSKVPGQVGPNSPLHF.

This clonotype appeared many times. V gene TRBV5-1 combines with J gene TRBJ2-5; D is tentatively TRBD1 or TRBD2 (6 bases each). V was trimmed by 1 base and J by 5 bases, leaving 15 bases between them. The germline V gene encodes CDR1 SGHRS and CDR2 YFSETQ. CDR3 length equals 15 residues. The CDR3 region is CASSLLGGGQETQYF. CDR3 nucleotide sequence: TGCGCCAGCAGCTTGCTCGGAGGGGGTCAGGAGACCCAGTACTTC.

This clonotype was seen many times. The chain employs TRBV13 and TRBJ1-5, with D perhaps TRBD1 (6 bases). The CDR3 is 14 residues long. Per the germline V gene, CDR1 is PRHDT and CDR2 is FYEKMQ (reference sequence). V was cut by 5 bases and J by 7 bases, with 15 bases left in between. DNA of the CDR3: TGTGCCAGCAGCCTGCAGGGAGGGGGGCAGCCCCAGCATTTT. As protein: CASSLQGGGQPQHF.

The rearrangement uses TRBV7-9 and TRBJ1-2, with unresolved D. Germline values: CDR1 SEHNR, CDR2 FQNEAQ (reference sequence). Trimming stripped 3 bases from V and 1 base from J, with 33 bases between. There are 22 residues in the CDR3. The CDR3 DNA reads as TGTGCCAGCAGCTTGATCCTTCGCGAGGGCGGTAGCAAGGAAGGGAATAACTATGGCTACACCTTC. It codes for CASSLILREGGSKEGNNYGYTF.

This clonotype occurred many times. V usage is TRBV19 and J usage is TRBJ2-1; D might be TRBD2 (7 bases). CDR3 length: 14 amino acids. The germline CDR1 and CDR2 sequences are LNHDA and SQIVND (reference sequence). Trimming took 4 bases from V and 4 from J, leaving 11 bases between them. DNA of the CDR3: TGTGCCAGTAGTAAGGGGGGGGATTACAATGAGCAGTTCTTC. Its translation is CASSKGGDYNEQFF.

This clonotype was detected ten times or more. The rearrangement links TRBV20-1 to TRBJ2-5, with 11 bases identical to TRBD1. The junction had 3 bases not matched to a gene; V was cut back by 0 bases and J by 6 bases. CDR3 length: 14 amino acids. The germline gives CDR1 DFQATT, CDR2 SNEGSKA (reference sequence). The CDR3 nucleotides read TGCAGTGCTAGAGATTCGGACAGGGGGCAGACCCAGTACTTC. This encodes CSARDSDRGQTQYF.

The CDR3 sequence: CASSRDSSGANVLTF. The CDR3 DNA follows: TGTGCCAGCAGCCGGGACAGCTCTGGGGCCAACGTCCTGACTTTC. The chain links TRBV7-9 to TRBJ2-6, with TRBD1 identical over 7 bases. With 5 bases clipped from V and 0 bases from J, the junction kept 1 base outside the gene matches. The CDR3 runs to 15 residues. Germline V gene sequence: CDR1 SEHNR, CDR2 FQNEAQ (reference sequence).

This clonotype showed up many times. The rearrangement joins TRBV29-1 to TRBJ2-2, with D tentatively TRBD2 (5 bases). V shed 7 bases and J shed 8 bases, with 14 bases lying between them. Germline V gene lookup returns CDR1 SQVTM and CDR2 ANQGSEA. CDR3 length equals 12 residues. The CDR3: CSGRGTSGELFF. The CDR3 DNA sequence: TGCAGCGGACGGGGAACCTCGGGGGAGCTGTTTTTT.

This clonotype turned up a few times. The rearrangement uses TRBV7-2 and TRBJ2-5; 8 bases match TRBD2. V lost 5 bases and J lost 2; bases outside the gene matches: 10. The CDR3 runs to 16 residues. Germline V gives CDR1 SGHTA, CDR2 FQGNSA. The CDR3 nucleotides read TGTGCCAGCAGCCTCCGGCGAGCGGGGGCTCAAGAGACCCAGTACTTC. This sequence encodes CASSLRRAGAQETQYF.